This T cell receptor (beta chain) came from a study of radiation and T cells in renal cell carcinoma. Study details: Nephrectomy followed 15 Gy stereotactic body radiation by 4 weeks.

Time point given: baseline pretreatment blood. Treatment described: 15 Gy SBRT to primary tumor, nephrectomy 4 weeks later. Data came from immunoSEQ multiplex PCR; TCRdb stores just in-frame clones and leaves some out. The sample has some 150,000 clones; around four fifths are singletons. CDR1 is SGHTA and CDR2 is FQGNSA in the germline V gene. The V gene lost 1 base and the J gene lost 7 bases, with 13 bases spanning the gap. The CDR3 has 14 amino acids. V usage is TRBV7-2 and J usage is TRBJ1-2; D gene ambiguous. The material was blood, obtained from a patient whose treatment included radiotherapy and nephrectomy. This clonotype was obtained from a woman aged 50 to 60 with renal cell carcinoma. Written as DNA, the CDR3 is TGTGCCAGCAGCTTAGTTGTGGCGTCGATTGGCTACACCTTC. Translation gives CASSLVVASIGYTF. The full variable domain, in which reference TRBV7-2 and TRBJ1-2 provide the parts outside the CDR3, is GAGVSQSPSNKVTEKGKDVELRCDPISGHTALYWYRQSLGQGLEFLIYFQGNSAPDKSGLPSDRFSAERTGGSVSTLTIQRTQQEDSAVYLCASSLVVASIGYTFGSGTRLTVV.